This TCR beta chain came from a study of blood T cell repertoires in COVID-19. Measured with immunoSEQ multiplex PCR; TCRdb has only the in-frame clones, and not every one. This sample carries roughly 41,000 clones, approximately 80% of them seen once, and the ten largest clones take around 4.8%. This CDR3 region has 14 residues. Germline assignment: CDR1 MNHEY and CDR2 SVGAGI. Deletions cut 0 bases from V and 5 bases from J, with 11 bases between. Sequencing used peripheral blood. This sequence originates from a man aged 50-60 years with active COVID-19. V and J are TRBV6-5 and TRBJ2-7; perhaps TRBD1 as D (6 bases). The CDR3 nucleotides read TGTGCCAGCAGTTACTCCAGGGGTTCCCACGAGCAGTACTTC. This gives the protein CASSYSRGSHEQYF.